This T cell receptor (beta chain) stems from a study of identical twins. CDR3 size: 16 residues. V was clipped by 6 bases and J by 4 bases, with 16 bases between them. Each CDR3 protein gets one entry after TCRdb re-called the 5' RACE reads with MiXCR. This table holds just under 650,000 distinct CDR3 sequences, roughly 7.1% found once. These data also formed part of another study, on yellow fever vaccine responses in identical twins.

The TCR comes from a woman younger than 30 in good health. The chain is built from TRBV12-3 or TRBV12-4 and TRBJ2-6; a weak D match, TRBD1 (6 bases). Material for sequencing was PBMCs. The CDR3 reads CASRDSPLSGANVLTF. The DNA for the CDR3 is TGTGCCAGCAGGGACAGTCCCCTTTCAGGGGCCAACGTCCTGACTTTC.